This is a list of T cell receptor beta chains from one sample in a study of T cells in Graves' hyperthyroidism and ophthalmopathy. TCRdb processed the multiplex PCR reads anew with MiXCR; each CDR3 protein has one entry. The sample yields fewer than 750,000 distinct CDR3 sequences, around 15% seen once. Input material: blood. The receptor source for this set is a woman aged 40 to 50 with Graves' ophthalmopathy. Each CDR3 is given with its conserved first and last residue. A D gene is named only where the DNA matches it firmly. A row's size may be missing; if present it is once, few, many or a size class.

>TRBD1|TRBV4-1|TRBJ1-2|many
TGCGCCAGCAGCTCAGACAGGGGGTTAATTGGCTACACCTTC
CASSSDRGLIGYTF
>.|TRBV28|TRBJ1-2|many
TGTGCCACCTCGTACTATGGCTACACCTTC
CATSYYGYTF
>TRBD1|TRBV6-4|TRBJ2-5|.
TGTGCCAGCAGGACCGGGACAGGGGACCAAGAGACCCAGTACTTC
CASRTGTGDQETQYF
>.|TRBV5-4|TRBJ2-7|many
TGTGCCAGCAGCGGCACAGGGCCCGAGCAGTACTTC
CASSGTGPEQYF
>TRBD2|TRBV29-1|TRBJ2-5|many
TGCAGCGTTGGCTCCGGGACTAGCGGGTCCCAAGAGACCCAGTACTTC
CSVGSGTSGSQETQYF
>TRBD2|TRBV20-1|TRBJ2-7|few
TGCAGTGCAGCCGGGACTAGCGGGGTCCCCTTAGGGCAGTACTTC
CSAAGTSGVPLGQYF
>.|TRBV30|TRBJ2-7|few
TGTGCCTGGAGTGTAACTCACAAAAGGACAGCGGTAACCTACGAGCAGTACTTC
CAWSVTHKRTAVTYEQYF
>TRBD2|TRBV20-1|TRBJ2-7|many
TGCAGTGCCCACCACCTAGCGGGCCCTTACTACGAGCAGTACTTC
CSAHHLAGPYYEQYF
>.|TRBV12-3/TRBV12-4|TRBJ2-4|many
TGTGCCAGCAGCTCACCGGTTGCAAACATTCAGTACTTC
CASSSPVANIQYF
>TRBD1|TRBV20-1|TRBJ1-5|.
TGCAGTGCTTCCCACGCGGACAGGTTGAATCAGCCCCAGCATTTT
CSASHADRLNQPQHF
>.|TRBV6-5|TRBJ1-2|few
TGTGCCAGCAGTTACACCGCCGGGCAGGATGGCTACACCTTC
CASSYTAGQDGYTF
>.|TRBV28|TRBJ1-2|many
TGTGCCAGCAGTTTATGGGGGGCGATAGGTGGCTACACCTTC
CASSLWGAIGGYTF
>.|TRBV13|TRBJ1-1|many
TGTGCCAGCAGCAAAACAGCGAACACTGAAGCTTTCTTT
CASSKTANTEAFF
>.|TRBV11-1|TRBJ2-6|.
TGTGCCAGCAGCTCCCCCCACCTCGGGGGGGCCAACGTCCTGACTTTC
CASSSPHLGGANVLTF
>TRBD2|TRBV12-3/TRBV12-4|TRBJ2-5|.
TGTGCCAGCAGTAGCCTAGCGGGAGAACAAGAGACCCAGTACTTC
CASSSLAGEQETQYF
>TRBD1|TRBV20-1|TRBJ2-7|few
TGCAGTGCGACCTTCAGGACAGGGGGAGGTGAGCAGTACTTC
CSATFRTGGGEQYF
>TRBD1|TRBV27|TRBJ1-2|many
TGTGCCAGCAGTCCTAGACAGGGTCCTAACAGCGGCTACACCTTC
CASSPRQGPNSGYTF
>.|TRBV7-2|TRBJ1-3|.
TGTGCCAGCAGCTTAGGAGGGTACGGAAACACCATATATTTT
CASSLGGYGNTIYF
>TRBD1|TRBV20-1|TRBJ1-2|few
TGCAGTGCTAGAGATCAGGGGGACTATGGCTACACCTTC
CSARDQGDYGYTF
>TRBD1|TRBV12-3/TRBV12-4|TRBJ2-2|many
TGTGCCAGCAGGCAGGGACAGGGGGGGGAGCTGTTTTTT
CASRQGQGGELFF
>.|TRBV20-1|TRBJ1-5|few
TGCAGTGCTAGAGATATCGCAGGTTTCAATCAGCCCCAGCATTTT
CSARDIAGFNQPQHF
>.|TRBV15|TRBJ1-3|.
TGTGCCACCAGCAGCAACAGTCGGGACCCACGCTCTGGAAACACCATATATTTT
CATSSNSRDPRSGNTIYF
>.|TRBV6-2/TRBV6-3|TRBJ2-7|once
TGTGCCAGCAGTTACCCCGGGGCAGGGGTCCTCTACGAGCAGTACTTC
CASSYPGAGVLYEQYF
>.|TRBV20-1|TRBJ2-5|many
TGCAGTGTCAGAGGCGGGGGCCTAGAGACCCAGTACTTC
CSVRGGGLETQYF
>TRBD2|TRBV11-2|TRBJ2-6|many
TGTGCCAGCAGCTTAGATGGGACTAGCGGGAGCGGCGGGGCCAACGTCCTGACTTTC
CASSLDGTSGSGGANVLTF
>TRBD2|TRBV20-1|TRBJ2-7|many
TGCAGTGCTAGAGATCCGATAGCGGGAGCGGGTTACGAGCAGTACTTC
CSARDPIAGAGYEQYF
>TRBD2|TRBV30|TRBJ2-2|many
TGTGCCTCAAGTCTAGCGGGAGGGCCTTACACCGGGGAGCTGTTTTTT
CASSLAGGPYTGELFF
>.|TRBV6-1|TRBJ1-3|many
TGTGCCAGCAGTGACCTCTCGAGGTCTGGAAACACCATATATTTT
CASSDLSRSGNTIYF
>.|TRBV6-2/TRBV6-3|TRBJ2-7|.
TGTGCCAGCAGTTATCTACAGGAGAGCGAGCAGTACTTC
CASSYLQESEQYF
>TRBD2|TRBV2|TRBJ2-7|.
TGTGCCAGCAGGACTAGGACTAGCGGATACTACGAGCAGTACTTC
CASRTRTSGYYEQYF
>.|TRBV20-1|TRBJ2-7|.
TGCAGTGCTAGAGATGATGGGATTTTCTCCTACGAGCAGTACTTC
CSARDDGIFSYEQYF
>TRBD1|TRBV6-5|TRBJ2-7|many
TGTGCCAGCAGTTCGGGACAGGCCAGCGGGGAGCAGTACTTC
CASSSGQASGEQYF
>TRBD1|TRBV9|TRBJ1-1|few
TGTGCCAGCAGCGTCGGACAGGGGCTGGGGACTGAAGCTTTCTTT
CASSVGQGLGTEAFF
>TRBD2|TRBV6-5|TRBJ2-7|many
TGTGCCACCTATGAGGGACTAGCGGGATACGAGCAGTACTTC
CATYEGLAGYEQYF
>.|TRBV6-1|TRBJ1-2|.
TGTGCCAGCAGTGTTACAGGGCTGCCCGGCTACACCTTC
CASSVTGLPGYTF
>.|TRBV20-1|TRBJ1-5|many
TGCAGTGCTAAACCCCCGGGGATCCGCAATCAGCCCCAGCATTTT
CSAKPPGIRNQPQHF
>.|TRBV7-9|TRBJ1-2|many
TGTGCCAGCAGCTTAAACAGCTATGGCTACACCTTC
CASSLNSYGYTF
>.|TRBV7-2|TRBJ2-5|many
TGTGCCAGCAGCAGGACCAGGGATGGGGAGACCCAGTACTTC
CASSRTRDGETQYF
>TRBD1|TRBV12-3/TRBV12-4|TRBJ1-6|many
TGTGCCAGCAGTTCCAGGACAGGCCTTAATTCACCCCTCCACTTT
CASSSRTGLNSPLHF
>.|TRBV10-3|TRBJ1-3|many
TGTGCCATCACCCCCGGATCTGGAAACACCATATATTTT
CAITPGSGNTIYF
>TRBD1|TRBV27|TRBJ2-7|many
TGTGCCAGCAGTCCCCGCGGGCTAAACAGGGGATCGGACGAGCAGTACTTC
CASSPRGLNRGSDEQYF
>TRBD1|TRBV6-1|TRBJ1-6|.
TGTGCCAGCAGTATCACAGGGGGAGATAATTCACCCCTCCACTTT
CASSITGGDNSPLHF
>.|TRBV7-2|TRBJ2-7|many
TGTGCCAGCAGCTCCTTTCGGGGCTCCTACGAGCAGTACTTC
CASSSFRGSYEQYF
>.|TRBV4-3|TRBJ1-3|few
TGCGCCAGCAGCCAAGACGCCCTACAGGTTTACTCTGGAAACACCATATATTTT
CASSQDALQVYSGNTIYF
>TRBD1|TRBV6-2/TRBV6-3|TRBJ2-5|many
TGTGCCAGCACCCGAGGGGGCGGAGGTGGAGAGACCCAGTACTTC
CASTRGGGGGETQYF
>TRBD2|TRBV20-1|TRBJ2-5|few
TGCAGTGCTAGAGACGGGAGGGCCTTCGGGGGTGAGACCCAGTACTTC
CSARDGRAFGGETQYF
>TRBD2|TRBV4-3|TRBJ2-7|many
TGCGCCAGCAGCCAAGAACTAGCGGGAGCGTTTCGGCAGTACTTC
CASSQELAGAFRQYF
>.|TRBV9|TRBJ2-2|.
TGTGCCAGCAGCGTACTAGAAAGGAACGGGGAGCTGTTTTTT
CASSVLERNGELFF
>.|TRBV5-1|TRBJ1-5|.
TGCGCCAGCAGCCGAACACAGTATAGCAATCAGCCCCAGCATTTT
CASSRTQYSNQPQHF
>.|TRBV11-1|TRBJ2-4|.
TGTGCCAGCAGATCAGACGGTTACATTCAGTACTTC
CASRSDGYIQYF
>.|TRBV12-3/TRBV12-4|TRBJ2-7|many
TGTGCCAGCAGCACTGCCCTCTACGAGCAGTACTTC
CASSTALYEQYF
>.|TRBV6-5|TRBJ2-6|.
TGTGCCAGCAGTTACCTAGGGGCCAACGTCCTGACTTTC
CASSYLGANVLTF
>.|TRBV30|TRBJ2-5|many
TGTGCCTGGAGTTCACAAGAGACCCAGTACTTC
CAWSSQETQYF
>.|TRBV19|TRBJ1-3|.
TGTGCCAGCCGAACGGGACGGGGCCACGGAAACACCATATATTTT
CASRTGRGHGNTIYF
>.|TRBV28|TRBJ2-7|many
TGTGCCAGCAGTTTCATCGGTTTAGCGGTGGGCGAGCAGTACTTC
CASSFIGLAVGEQYF
>.|TRBV27|TRBJ2-7|many
TGTGCCAGCAGTTTACAAAGGAATTCGACAGGAACGACCGTCTCCTACGAGCAGTACTTC
CASSLQRNSTGTTVSYEQYF
>TRBD1|TRBV20-1|TRBJ2-7|few
TGCAGTGCTATCGGGGAGGGGACAGGGCACCCCTACGAGCAGTACTTC
CSAIGEGTGHPYEQYF
>.|TRBV20-1|TRBJ2-7|few
TGCAGTGCCAGCCGGGACCCGCTGGAGCAGTACTTC
CSASRDPLEQYF
>TRBD2|TRBV6-5|TRBJ2-7|many
TGTGCCAGCAGTCGCGGGAGGAGTTGGTCCTACGAGCAGTACTTC
CASSRGRSWSYEQYF